The present T cell receptor beta chain was sequenced within a study of graft-versus-host responses after intestinal transplantation (dated by TCRdb to about 2021). Regarding the study in general: Recipients received multivisceral, liver-intestinal, or isolated intestinal transplants. Anti-thymocyte globulin induction was given to all recipients, followed by maintenance tacrolimus and steroids for 2 to 4 years. Graft-versus-host and host-versus-graft alloreactive T cell clones were tracked in the graft, circulation and bone marrow after intestinal transplantation using bulk TCR-beta CDR3 sequencing. Alloreactive clones were identified by sequencing pre-transplant mixed lymphocyte reaction products and comparing them with unstimulated pre-transplant donor and recipient T cells. Of the 20 to 25 intestinal transplant recipients enrolled in the cohort, one of whom was a retransplant, a few patients without pretransplant specimens were excluded. A peak of at least 4% donor T cells among recipient peripheral blood mononuclear cells was the definition used for donor T cell macrochimerism. Instead of going to the commercial service, samples from a few later patients were sequenced in-house on an Illumina MiSeq and processed with MiXCR.

For this chain, trimming is 5 bases at the V end and 0 bases at the J end, and the number of junction bases without a gene match is 2. The CDR3, cysteine through phenylalanine, is 14 amino acids long. CDR3 DNA is the only sequence kept; it has 42 bases, read in frame from the first base. The germline V gene supplies CDR1 SGHNT and CDR2 YENEEA. The paper as a whole reports these results and caveats: Early after transplant, peak levels of circulating GvH clones were found to be associated with declines in HvG clones. GvH clones were detected in recipient bone marrow, and some appeared earlier in ileal mucosa or blood, consistent with an intestinal mucosal origin. In patients with donor T cell macrochimerism, the allografts had high GvH to HvG T cell clonal ratios. The conclusions were limited by the relatively low number and heterogeneity of the intestinal transplant patients.

The time point label, as the study defines it: cells obtained before transplantation from donor or recipient. CD3+CD4+ and CD3+CD8+ populations were FACS-sorted from unstimulated pre-transplant donor and recipient cells taken from spleen or lymph nodes. Receptors were amplified or captured by the immunoSEQ multiplex PCR assay. For most patients, genomic DNA was isolated with the Qiagen DNeasy Blood and Tissue Kit and shipped frozen to Adaptive Biotechnologies for TCR sequencing. For most patients, high-throughput TCR-beta CDR3 sequencing of genomic DNA was performed by Adaptive Biotechnologies. Under the source paper's analysis protocol: TCR sequencing data for approximately 17 patients were retrieved from Adaptive's ImmunoSEQ software; a few other patients were processed with MiXCR and VDJtools. CD4 versus CD8 sorting errors were corrected by removing sequences found in both subsets at a frequency ratio below 5:1. CDR3 nucleotide sequences shared between donor and recipient were removed because the origin of such sequences could not be assigned. To be classed as alloreactive, a clone needed at least 2-fold expansion over unstimulated cells and a minimum CFSE-low frequency of 0.002% (template counts) or 0.001% (read counts). Clones detected in sequenced pre-transplant spleen, lymph node, or MLR CFSE-low populations of the donor or recipient were defined as mappable. The cumulative frequency of alloreactive clones was calculated as a percentage of all sequences, weighted by copy number. The immuneACCESS repertoire file appears here via TCRdb, limited to in-frame rearrangements. These files lack a portion of the clones; in checked studies, under half of the deficit traces to unresolved V genes, and the cause of the others is not known. The V and J calls and clone size are taken from that table; D and trimming were inferred from the DNA. For this sample there are tens of thousands of clones; just over 90% appear just once. The biggest ten clones account for 2% to 2.5% of the sample.

This clone was picked up one time. The clone's antigen remains unknown. Base qualities were left out, and no much larger clone turns up one base away. The sequence was collected from a human donor who received an intestinal transplant. In this chain, TRBV11-3 is recombined with TRBJ2-7; 9 of the junction bases match TRBD1. Material: unstimulated CD8+ T cells sorted from spleen or lymph node cells, obtained before intestinal transplant. The DNA reads as follows: TGTGCCAGCAGCGACAGGGGGTTCTCCTACGAGCAGTACTTC. The resulting protein is CASSDRGFSYEQYF.